This T cell receptor beta chain was recovered during a study of T-cell memory formation after mild COVID-19. Each CDR3 protein gets one entry after TCRdb re-called the 5' RACE reads with MiXCR. The table includes roughly 170,000 distinct CDR3 sequences, roughly 18% detected once. There are a few counts of this clonotype. The clonotype originates from a man between 18 and 35 years old who had mild COVID-19 (a few samples of this study predate the infection). Cell type and time point are not known. Sequencing used PBMCs or a T cell subset sorted from them (not recorded which).

The CDR3 spells CASSSSTGEGWYF. The CDR3 region has the DNA TGTGCCAGCAGCTCTTCGACAGGGGAAGGTTGGTATTTT. V and J are TRBV7-9 and TRBJ2-3; TRBD1 agrees at 8 bases. Germline-derived CDR1 and CDR2 are SEHNR and FQNEAQ (reference sequence). The CDR3 covers 13 residues. V trimming: 4 bases; J trimming: 14 bases; junction bases outside the gene matches: 11.